The 15 T cell receptor beta chains in this list originate from one sample, sequenced in a study of robustness of blood B and T cell sequencing. cDNA synthesis used template switching with a 5' universal priming oligo. Each cDNA molecule was tagged by a 12-nucleotide random UMI. One entry per CDR3 protein results from TCRdb running MiXCR on the PCR reads. The data contain thousands of distinct CDR3 sequences, roughly three fifths of them singletons. mRNA, not genomic DNA, served as the source for TCR beta repertoires. The sample consisted of peripheral blood. These receptor sequences come from a human donor in good health.

The genes are TRBV20-1 and TRBJ2-3; 15 positions match TRBD2. This CDR3 is built from 16 residues. V was pared by 5 bases and J by 1 base, with 4 bases of the junction left unmatched. CDR1 is DFQATT and CDR2 is SNEGSKA in the germline V gene (reference sequence). CDR3 loop: CSAGLAGGPGTDTQYF. For the CDR3, the DNA is TGCAGTGCTGGACTAGCGGGGGGGCCCGGCACAGATACGCAGTATTTT.

This chain connects TRBV2 to TRBJ2-5, with D perhaps TRBD1 or TRBD2 (5 bases each). V was trimmed by 7 bases and J by 0 bases, leaving 12 bases between them. The CDR3 totals 14 residues. Looked up from germline, CDR1 is SNHLY and CDR2 is FYNNEI. In nucleotides, the CDR3 is TGTGCCAGCACTGGTGGGGGTCACCAAGAGACCCAGTACTTC. This sequence encodes CASTGGGHQETQYF.

This clonotype was found a few times. The chain recombines TRBV6-1 with TRBJ1-1, with D possibly being TRBD1 (5 bases). V dropped 5 bases and J dropped 5 bases, with 15 bases sitting between them. Germline values: CDR1 MNHNS, CDR2 SASEGT. The length of the CDR3 is 14 residues. CDR3 bases: TGTGCCAGCAGTACAACTCTGTACAGGACTGAAGCTTTCTTT. This encodes CASSTTLYRTEAFF.

The chain carries TRBV11-2 and TRBJ2-1, with 9 bases aligning to TRBD2. The CDR3 contains 15 residues. Trimming cost V 6 bases and J 7 bases; bases outside gene matches: 10. Germline V gives CDR1 SGHAT, CDR2 FQNNGV. The CDR3 sequence: CASRMSGGPRNEQFF. The CDR3 bases are TGTGCCAGCAGGATGAGCGGGGGGCCCCGGAATGAGCAGTTCTTC.

This clonotype showed up just a few times. This chain uses TRBV19 with TRBJ2-7, with 9 nucleotides matching TRBD1. This CDR3 has 15 residues. CDR1 and CDR2 from the germline V gene are LNHDA and SQIVND (reference sequence). Unmatched junction bases numbered 11, after V lost 8 bases and J lost 3 bases. DNA of the CDR3: TGTGCCAGTGGGTTAAATGCGGGACAGGGCTACGAGCAGTACTTC. Protein sequence: CASGLNAGQGYEQYF.

This clonotype was recorded a few times. V is TRBV7-6 and J is TRBJ2-7, with 8 bases fitting TRBD2. Trimming took 0 bases from V and 6 from J; bases not matched to a gene: 1. The CDR3 totals 13 residues. Germline values: CDR1 SGHVS, CDR2 FNYEAQ. The CDR3 sequence: CASSLAAGGEQYF. CDR3 sequence (DNA): TGTGCCAGCAGCTTAGCGGCGGGGGGCGAGCAGTACTTC.

V is TRBV29-1 and J is TRBJ2-1; TRBD2 is a possible D gene (5 bases). CDR3 length equals 13 residues. Germline-derived CDR1 and CDR2 are SQVTM and ANQGSEA. Trimming removed 2 bases from V and 5 bases from J, with 10 bases in between. The CDR3 DNA sequence: TGCAGCGTTGAACAGCGGATTAACAATGAGCAGTTCTTC. Translation: CSVEQRINNEQFF.

This clonotype was detected only a few times. The J gene is TRBJ2-3, the V gene TRBV7-9, with TRBD1 as a possible D gene (5 bases). The CDR3 is made up of 15 amino acids. Germline V gene lookup returns CDR1 SEHNR and CDR2 FQNEAQ (reference sequence). Trimming stripped 0 bases from V and 1 base from J, with 8 bases between. The CDR3 sequence: CASSLARVGTDTQYF. As DNA, the CDR3 is TGTGCCAGCAGCTTAGCCAGGGTAGGCACAGATACGCAGTATTTT.

The chain joins TRBV7-9 to TRBJ2-2; a possible D gene is TRBD2 (6 bases). The CDR3 runs to 18 residues. Germline lookup yields CDR1 SEHNR and CDR2 FQNEAQ (reference sequence). V was clipped by 3 bases and J by 1 base, with 18 bases between them. Here the CDR3 reads CASSFRSLAGKNTGELFF. The CDR3 nucleotides are TGTGCCAGCAGCTTCCGGTCCTTGGCGGGGAAGAACACCGGGGAGCTGTTTTTT.

In its sample, this clonotype was seen a few times. The V gene is TRBV28, the J gene TRBJ2-1; 7 bases map to TRBD1. The CDR3 spans 13 residues. Germline-derived CDR1 and CDR2 are MDHEN and SYDVKM. Unmatched junction bases numbered 7, after V lost 6 bases and J lost 8 bases. CDR3 DNA sequence: TGTGCCAGCAGCCCACAGGGGCGGGATGAGCAGTTCTTC. Its translation: CASSPQGRDEQFF.

This chain connects TRBV7-9 to TRBJ1-4, with 8 bases that match TRBD1. Germline CDR1 reads SEHNR; CDR2 reads FQNEAQ (reference sequence). The CDR3 runs to 15 residues. The junction had 3 bases not matched to a gene; V was cut back by 5 bases and J by 1 base. CDR3 coding DNA: TGTGCCAGCAGCCAGACAGGGGTAACTAATGAAAAACTGTTTTTT. Its translation: CASSQTGVTNEKLFF.

This clonotype was seen once. V usage is TRBV5-1 and J usage is TRBJ2-1; D remains ambiguous. The CDR3 runs to 12 residues. Germline V gene data show CDR1 as SGHRS and CDR2 as YFSETQ. The V end lost 4 bases, the J end lost 8 bases, and 10 bases lay between the germline ends. The CDR3 DNA reads as TGCGCCAGCAGCGCACACGACCATGAGCAGTTCTTC. Translating it yields CASSAHDHEQFF.

V is TRBV5-1 and J is TRBJ2-7, with a possible D match to TRBD1 (6 bases). With 0 bases removed from V and 6 bases from J, the gap between germline ends came to 19 bases. Germline V gene sequence: CDR1 SGHRS, CDR2 YFSETQ. This CDR3 spans 16 amino acids. The DNA of the CDR3 is TGCGCCAGCAGCTTGGTTGCCGGACAGCACCCCGGCGAGCAGTACTTC. Translated: CASSLVAGQHPGEQYF.

The gene calls are TRBV10-3 and TRBJ2-3; the match to TRBD1 covers 10 bases. This CDR3 spans 15 amino acids. Trimming at V came to 4 bases and at J to 2 bases, leaving 3 bases not matched to a gene. Germline V CDR1 and CDR2: ENHRY, SYGVKD. CDR3: CAISVGTGDTDTQYF. The CDR3 DNA sequence: TGTGCCATCAGTGTGGGGACAGGGGACACAGATACGCAGTATTTT.

The V gene is TRBV10-2, the J gene TRBJ1-6; D is ambiguous. CDR1 and CDR2 from the germline V gene are WSHSY and SAAADI. This CDR3 region has 17 residues. The V end was cut by 0 bases, the J end by 0 bases, with 9 bases between. CDR3 DNA: TGCGCCAGCAGTGAGTCACCGGGCACCTCCTATAATTCACCCCTCCACTTT. It codes for CASSESPGTSYNSPLHF.